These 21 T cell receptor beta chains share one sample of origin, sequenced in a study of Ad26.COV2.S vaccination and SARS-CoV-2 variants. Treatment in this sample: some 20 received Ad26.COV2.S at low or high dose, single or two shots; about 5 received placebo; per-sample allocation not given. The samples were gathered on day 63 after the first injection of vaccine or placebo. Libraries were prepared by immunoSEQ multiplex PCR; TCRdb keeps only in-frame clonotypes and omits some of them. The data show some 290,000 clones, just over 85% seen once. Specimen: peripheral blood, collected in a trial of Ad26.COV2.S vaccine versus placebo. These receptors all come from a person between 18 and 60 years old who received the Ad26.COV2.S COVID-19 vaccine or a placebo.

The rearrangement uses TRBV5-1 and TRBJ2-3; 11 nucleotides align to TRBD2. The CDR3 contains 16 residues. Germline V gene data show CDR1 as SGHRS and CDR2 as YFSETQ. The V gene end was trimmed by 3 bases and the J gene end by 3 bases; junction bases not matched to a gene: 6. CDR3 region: CASSSLAGGLTDTQYF. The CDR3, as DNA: TGCGCCAGCAGCTCTCTAGCGGGGGGCCTAACAGATACGCAGTATTTT.

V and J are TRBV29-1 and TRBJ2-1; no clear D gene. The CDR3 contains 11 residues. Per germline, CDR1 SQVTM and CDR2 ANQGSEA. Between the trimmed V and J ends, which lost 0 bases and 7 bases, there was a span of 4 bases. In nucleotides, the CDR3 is TGCAGCGTTGAAGAGAAGAATGAGCAGTTCTTC. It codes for CSVEEKNEQFF.

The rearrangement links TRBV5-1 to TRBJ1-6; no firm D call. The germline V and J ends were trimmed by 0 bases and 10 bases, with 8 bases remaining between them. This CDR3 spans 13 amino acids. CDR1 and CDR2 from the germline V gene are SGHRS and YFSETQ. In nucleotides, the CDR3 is TGCGCCAGCAGCTTGGCCGGGAGGTCACCCCTCCACTTT. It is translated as CASSLAGRSPLHF.

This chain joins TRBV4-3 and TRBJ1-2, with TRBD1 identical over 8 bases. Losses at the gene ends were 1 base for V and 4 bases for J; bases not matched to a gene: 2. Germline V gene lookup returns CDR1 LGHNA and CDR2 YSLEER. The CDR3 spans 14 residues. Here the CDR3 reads CASSQGDRGYGYTF. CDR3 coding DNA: TGCGCCAGCAGCCAAGGTGACAGGGGCTATGGCTACACCTTC.

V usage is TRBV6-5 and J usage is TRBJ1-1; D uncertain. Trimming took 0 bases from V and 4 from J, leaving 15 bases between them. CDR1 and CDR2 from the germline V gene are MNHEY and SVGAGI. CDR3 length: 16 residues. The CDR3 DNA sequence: TGTGCCAGCAGTTACTCGTCGAGGGCAAGAGGCACTGAAGCTTTCTTT. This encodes CASSYSSRARGTEAFF.

The CDR3 reads CASRREIQAFF. CDR3 sequence (DNA): TGTGCCAGCAGACGGGAGATCCAAGCTTTCTTT. This sequence joins TRBV7-9 and TRBJ1-1; D is unclear. Trimming shortened V by 6 bases and J by 9 bases, and 11 bases separated the two germline ends. This CDR3 has 11 residues. Germline V gene data show CDR1 as SEHNR and CDR2 as FQNEAQ (reference sequence).

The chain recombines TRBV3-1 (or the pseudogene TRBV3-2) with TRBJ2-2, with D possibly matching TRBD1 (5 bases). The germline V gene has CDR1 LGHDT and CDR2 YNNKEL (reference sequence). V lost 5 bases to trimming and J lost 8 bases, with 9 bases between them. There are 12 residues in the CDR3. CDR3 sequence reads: CASSSRTGELFF. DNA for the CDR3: TGTGCCAGCAGCTCCCGGACAGGGGAGCTGTTTTTT.

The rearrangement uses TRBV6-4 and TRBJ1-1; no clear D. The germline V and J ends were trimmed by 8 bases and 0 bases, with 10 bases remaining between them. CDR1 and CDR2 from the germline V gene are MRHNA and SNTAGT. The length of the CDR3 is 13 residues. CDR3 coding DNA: TGTGCCAGCTCCATTCGGTTGAACACTGAAGCTTTCTTT. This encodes CASSIRLNTEAFF.

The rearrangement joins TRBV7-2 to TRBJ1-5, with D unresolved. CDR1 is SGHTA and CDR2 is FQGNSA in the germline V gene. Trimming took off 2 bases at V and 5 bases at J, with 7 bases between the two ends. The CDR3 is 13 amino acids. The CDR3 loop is CASSLQSDQPQHF. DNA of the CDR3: TGTGCCAGCAGCTTACAGAGCGATCAGCCCCAGCATTTT.

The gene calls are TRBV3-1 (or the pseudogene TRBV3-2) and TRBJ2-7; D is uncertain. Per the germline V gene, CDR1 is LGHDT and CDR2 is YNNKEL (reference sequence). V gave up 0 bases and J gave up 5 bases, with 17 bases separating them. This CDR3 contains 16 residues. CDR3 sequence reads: CASSQDFLLRWDEQYF. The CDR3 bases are TGTGCCAGCAGCCAAGATTTTCTTTTACGGTGGGACGAGCAGTACTTC.

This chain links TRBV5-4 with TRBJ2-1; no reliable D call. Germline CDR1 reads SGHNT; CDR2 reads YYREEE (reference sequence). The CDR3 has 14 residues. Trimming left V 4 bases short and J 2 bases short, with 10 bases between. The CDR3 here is CASSPRATYNEQFF. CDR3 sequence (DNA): TGTGCCAGCAGCCCCCGGGCCACCTACAATGAGCAGTTCTTC.

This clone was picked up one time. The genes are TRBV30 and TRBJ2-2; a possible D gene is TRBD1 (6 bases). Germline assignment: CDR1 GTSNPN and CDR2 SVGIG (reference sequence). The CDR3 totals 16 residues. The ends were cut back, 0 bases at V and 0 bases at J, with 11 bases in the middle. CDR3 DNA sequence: TGTGCCTGGAGTGTAGTCCCAGGGGCGAACACCGGGGAGCTGTTTTTT. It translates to CAWSVVPGANTGELFF. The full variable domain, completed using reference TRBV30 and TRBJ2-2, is SQTIHQWPATLVQPVGSPLSLECTVEGTSNPNLYWYRQAAGRGLQLLFYSVGIGQISSEVPQNLSASRPQDRQFILSSKKLLLSDSGFYLCAWSVVPGANTGELFFGEGSRLTVL.

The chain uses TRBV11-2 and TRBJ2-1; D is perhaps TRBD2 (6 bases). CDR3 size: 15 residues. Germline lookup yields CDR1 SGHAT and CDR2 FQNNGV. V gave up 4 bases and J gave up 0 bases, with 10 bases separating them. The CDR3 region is CASSSMGGSYNEQFF. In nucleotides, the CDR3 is TGTGCCAGCAGCTCCATGGGGGGCTCCTACAATGAGCAGTTCTTC.

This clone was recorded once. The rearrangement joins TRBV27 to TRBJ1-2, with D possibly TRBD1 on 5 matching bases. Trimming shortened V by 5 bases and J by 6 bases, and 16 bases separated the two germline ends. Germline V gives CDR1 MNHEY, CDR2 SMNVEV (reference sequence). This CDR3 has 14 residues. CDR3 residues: CASSRRERGDGYTF. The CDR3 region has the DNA TGTGCCAGCAGTAGAAGGGAACGGGGGGATGGCTACACCTTC.

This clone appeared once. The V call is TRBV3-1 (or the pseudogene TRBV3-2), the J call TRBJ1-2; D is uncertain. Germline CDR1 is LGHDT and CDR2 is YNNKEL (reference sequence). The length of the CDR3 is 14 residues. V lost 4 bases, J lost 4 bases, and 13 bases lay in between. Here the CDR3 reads CASSPVMKGYGYTF. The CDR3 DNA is TGTGCCAGCAGCCCGGTGATGAAAGGCTATGGCTACACCTTC.

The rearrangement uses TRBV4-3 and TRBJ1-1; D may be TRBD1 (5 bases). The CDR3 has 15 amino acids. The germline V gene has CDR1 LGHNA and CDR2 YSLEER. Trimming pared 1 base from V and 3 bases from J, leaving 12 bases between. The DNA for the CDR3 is TGCGCCAGCAGCCAAGTAAGGGTAGGGGACACTGAAGCTTTCTTT. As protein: CASSQVRVGDTEAFF.

The CDR3 here is CASSVDGGGYGYTF. The CDR3 nucleotides read TGTGCCAGCAGCGTAGACGGGGGAGGCTATGGCTACACCTTC. This chain links TRBV9 with TRBJ1-2; tentative D call: TRBD1 (5 bases). Germline V lookup: CDR1 SGDLS, CDR2 YYNGEE. The V and J ends lost 0 bases and 4 bases respectively, with 10 bases between them. The CDR3 is made up of 14 amino acids.

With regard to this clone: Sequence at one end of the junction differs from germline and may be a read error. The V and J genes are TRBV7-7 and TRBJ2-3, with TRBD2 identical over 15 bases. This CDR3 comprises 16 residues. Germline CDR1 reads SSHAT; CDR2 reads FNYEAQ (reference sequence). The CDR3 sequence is CASSQGLAGGTDTQYF. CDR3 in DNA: TGTGCTAGCAGCCAGGGACTAGCGGGGGGTACAGATACGCAGTATTTT.

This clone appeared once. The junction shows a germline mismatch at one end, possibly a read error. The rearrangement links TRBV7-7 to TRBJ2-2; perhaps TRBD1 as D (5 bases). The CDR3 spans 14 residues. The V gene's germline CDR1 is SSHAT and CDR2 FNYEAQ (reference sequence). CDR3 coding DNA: TGTGCTAGCAGCTTAGTCCAGGGCGCCGGGGAGCTGTTTTTT. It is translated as CASSLVQGAGELFF.

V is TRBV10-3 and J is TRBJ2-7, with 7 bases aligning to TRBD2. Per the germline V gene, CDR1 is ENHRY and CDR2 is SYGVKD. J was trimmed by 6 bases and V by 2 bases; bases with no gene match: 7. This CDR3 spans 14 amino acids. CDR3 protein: CAISERTSISEQYF. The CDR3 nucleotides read TGTGCCATCAGTGAGAGGACTAGTATATCCGAGCAGTACTTC.

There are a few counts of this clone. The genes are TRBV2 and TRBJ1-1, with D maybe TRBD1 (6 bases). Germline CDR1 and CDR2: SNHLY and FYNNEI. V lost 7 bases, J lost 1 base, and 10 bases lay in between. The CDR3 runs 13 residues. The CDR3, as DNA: TGTGCCAGCACCAAGGACAGGAACACTGAAGCTTTCTTT. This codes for CASTKDRNTEAFF.